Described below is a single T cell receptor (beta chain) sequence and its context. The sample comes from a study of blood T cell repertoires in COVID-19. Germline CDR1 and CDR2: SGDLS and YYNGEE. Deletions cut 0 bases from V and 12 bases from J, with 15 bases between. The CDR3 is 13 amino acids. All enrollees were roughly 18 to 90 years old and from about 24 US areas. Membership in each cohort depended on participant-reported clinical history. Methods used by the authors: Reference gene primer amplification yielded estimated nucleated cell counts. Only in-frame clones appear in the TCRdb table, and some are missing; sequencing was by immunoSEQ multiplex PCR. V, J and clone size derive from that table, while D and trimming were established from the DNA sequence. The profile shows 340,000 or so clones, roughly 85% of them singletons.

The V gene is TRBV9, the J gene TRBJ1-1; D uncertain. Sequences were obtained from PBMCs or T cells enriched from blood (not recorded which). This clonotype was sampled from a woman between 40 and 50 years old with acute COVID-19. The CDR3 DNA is TGTGCCAGCAGCGTAGGAGGCCCCGAGGGTTCTTTCTTT. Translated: CASSVGGPEGSFF. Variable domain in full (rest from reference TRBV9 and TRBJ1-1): DSGVTQTPKHLITATGQRVTLRCSPRSGDLSVYWYQQSLDQGLQFLIQYYNGEERAKGNILERFSAQQFPDLHSELNLSSLELGDSALYFCASSVGGPEGSFFGQGTRLTVV.